A selection of T cell receptor beta chains follows, all from one sample in a study of radiation and T cells in renal cell carcinoma. Sequenced by immunoSEQ multiplex PCR; TCRdb stores in-frame clones only, minus some. The table shows approximately 94,000 clones, with approximately 80% occurring only once. The sequencing used blood, collected from a patient whose treatment included radiotherapy and nephrectomy. Source of these receptors: a man in his 60s with renal cell carcinoma. Each CDR3 is given with its conserved first and last residue. The D gene is left open where the match is weak. Some rows have no size entry. The others give once, few or many, or a class for an expanded clone.

abundance	v_gene	j_gene	d_gene	CDR3aa	CDR3nt
-	TRBV15	TRBJ2-3	TRBD1	CATRRTGISTDTQYF	TGTGCCACCCGGAGGACAGGGATCAGCACAGATACGCAGTATTTT
-	TRBV27	TRBJ2-1	-	CASSLEAAVSYNEQFF	TGTGCCAGCAGTTTAGAAGCAGCGGTGTCCTACAATGAGCAGTTCTTC
-	TRBV4-2	TRBJ1-2	TRBD1	CASSPLTGNYGYTF	TGTGCCAGCAGCCCTCTGACAGGGAACTATGGCTACACCTTC
-	TRBV9	TRBJ2-5	TRBD2	CASSRGTSGETQYF	TGTGCCAGCAGCAGAGGGACTAGCGGGGAGACCCAGTACTTC
-	TRBV5-1	TRBJ2-3	-	CASSPTTGLSSTDTQYF	TGCGCCAGCAGCCCCACTACAGGACTCTCTAGCACAGATACGCAGTATTTT
-	TRBV6-1	TRBJ2-3	-	CASSEFSLDTQYF	TGTGCCAGCAGTGAATTTAGCTTAGATACGCAGTATTTT
few	TRBV29-1	TRBJ2-7	-	CSVIQATNYEQYF	TGCAGCGTAATACAGGCGACAAACTACGAGCAGTACTTC
-	TRBV9	TRBJ2-7	-	CASSPEGTSTYEQYF	TGTGCCAGCAGCCCAGAAGGGACATCCACCTACGAGCAGTACTTC
-	TRBV29-1	TRBJ2-7	-	CSVAAVGTYEQYF	TGCAGCGTTGCGGCTGTCGGTACCTACGAGCAGTACTTC
-	TRBV5-5	TRBJ1-5	-	CASSPDSNNQPQHF	TGTGCCAGCAGCCCGGACAGCAACAATCAGCCCCAGCATTTT
-	TRBV12-5	TRBJ2-2	-	CASALMPNTGELFF	TGTGCTAGTGCCCTAATGCCGAACACCGGGGAGCTGTTTTTT
-	TRBV27	TRBJ2-2	-	CASSWDGRELFF	TGTGCCAGCAGTTGGGACGGACGGGAGCTGTTTTTT
-	TRBV27	TRBJ2-2	-	CASSVYTGELFF	TGTGCCAGCAGTGTCTACACCGGGGAGCTGTTTTTT
few	TRBV10-3	TRBJ2-7	TRBD2	CAISEGTSIQFYEQYF	TGTGCCATCAGTGAGGGGACTAGTATTCAATTCTACGAGCAGTACTTC
-	TRBV7-9	TRBJ1-4	TRBD1	CASSWAGGDEKLFF	TGTGCCAGCAGCTGGGCAGGGGGTGATGAAAAACTGTTTTTT
-	TRBV19	TRBJ2-5	-	CASSTLPGTQYF	TGTGCCAGTAGTACCCTCCCAGGGACCCAGTACTTC